Described below is a single TCR beta chain sequence and its context. In its sample, this clonotype was seen many times. What this receptor recognizes is not known. No base quality information exists; no much larger clone differs at one position. The data were produced on an Illumina HiSeq 1500. TCRdb reprocessing: public reads trimmed at Q25 with fastp, clones called with MiXCR, in-frame beta chains kept. Records with the same CDR3 protein are collapsed into one entry carrying the most frequent genes and DNA. The sample has just under 300,000 distinct CDR3 sequences on record, around 10% of them singletons. The ten largest clones add up to around 2.6% of the sample. CDR1 MNHGY and CDR2 SAAAGT were looked up in the germline V gene. Including cysteine and phenylalanine, the CDR3 has 13 amino acids. CDR3 DNA only is kept here, 39 bases in frame from base 1. V is pared back by 3 bases and J by 12 bases, with 17 bases lying between the germline termini.

These data come from a study of T cell repertoires in cytomegalovirus infection (dated by TCRdb to the late 2010s). Concerning the study at large: Donor HLA type was relevant to the analysis, as public TCR beta signatures indicated carriage of CMV infection together with the matching HLA type. The paper as a whole reports these results and caveats: Cumulative frequency of public TCR beta family members discriminated carriers of CMV infection plus the relevant HLA type in this cohort and an independent 352-donor cohort. In the ex vivo response, HLA-C-restricted CMV-specific TCR beta clonotypes were dominant, and in two of eight donors the single most frequent clonotype came from this HLA-C-restricted group.

This sequence uses TRBV6-8 and TRBJ1-1; a weak D assignment points to TRBD1 (6 bases agree). The clonotype originates from a human donor in good health (CMV status not recorded). Some clones in this sample may be carry-over from other donors' samples. The sequencing sample was made of PBMCs. The CDR3 corresponds to CASSYRVQGRTFF. The DNA sequence is TGTGCCAGCAGTTATCGAGTCCAGGGGAGAACTTTCTTT.